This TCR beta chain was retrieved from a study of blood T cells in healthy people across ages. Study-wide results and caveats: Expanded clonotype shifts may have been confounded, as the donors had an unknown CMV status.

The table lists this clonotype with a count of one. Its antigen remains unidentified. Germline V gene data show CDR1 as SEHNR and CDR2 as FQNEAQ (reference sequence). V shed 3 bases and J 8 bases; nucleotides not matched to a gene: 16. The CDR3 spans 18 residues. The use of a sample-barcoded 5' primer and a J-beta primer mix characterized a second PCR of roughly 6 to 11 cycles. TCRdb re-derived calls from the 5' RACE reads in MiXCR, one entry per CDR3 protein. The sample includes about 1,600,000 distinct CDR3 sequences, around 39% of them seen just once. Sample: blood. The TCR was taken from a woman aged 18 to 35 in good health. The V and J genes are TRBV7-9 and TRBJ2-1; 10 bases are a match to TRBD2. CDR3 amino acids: CASSFSSGSSGSHDEQFF. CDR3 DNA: TGTGCCAGCAGCTTTTCTTCGGGGTCTAGCGGGAGTCACGATGAGCAGTTCTTC.